This record covers a single T cell receptor beta chain. No antigen is known for it. The data stem from a study of regulatory T cells in long-lasting Graves disease. Study-level results: With persistent disease, TRBV28, TRBJ1-2 and TRBJ2-5 were the favored segments. Newly diagnosed patients had higher TCR diversity than persistent Graves' patients did.

Through Arm-PCR of CDR3 regions and iRepertoire HTBI primers, TCR beta libraries were built. From the multiplex PCR reads, TCRdb called clonotypes with MiXCR, one entry per CDR3 protein. This sample carries around 450,000 distinct CDR3 sequences, 20% to 25% of them seen once, and the ten largest clones take about 6.6%. Time point defined: persistent/refractory GD, antithyroid drugs over 5 years with positive TRAb. PBMCs were the source of the RNA used for TCR sequencing. The trim removed 5 bases at V and 1 base at J, leaving 10 bases unmatched. Germline lookup yields CDR1 MGHRA and CDR2 YSYEKL. The CDR3 totals 16 residues.

V is TRBV4-1 and J is TRBJ1-1; 7 bases are a match to TRBD1. The source was peripheral blood mononuclear cells (PBMCs), collected when the disease was refractory, from a patient treated with antithyroid drugs. This clonotype was sampled from a female donor with Graves disease. As DNA, the CDR3 is TGCGCCAGCAGCGAACATATACAGGGGCGGAACACTGAAGCTTTCTTT. Protein: CASSEHIQGRNTEAFF.